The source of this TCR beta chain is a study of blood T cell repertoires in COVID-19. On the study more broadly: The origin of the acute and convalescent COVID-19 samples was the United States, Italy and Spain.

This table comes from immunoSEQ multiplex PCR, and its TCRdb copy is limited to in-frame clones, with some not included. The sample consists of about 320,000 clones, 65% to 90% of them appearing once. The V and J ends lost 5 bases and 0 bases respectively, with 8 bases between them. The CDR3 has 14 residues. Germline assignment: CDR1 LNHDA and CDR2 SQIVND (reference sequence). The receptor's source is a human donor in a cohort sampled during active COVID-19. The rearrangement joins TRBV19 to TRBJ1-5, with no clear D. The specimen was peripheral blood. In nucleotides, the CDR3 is TGTGCCAGTAGTGGAGCGCCTAGCAATCAGCCCCAGCATTTT. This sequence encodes CASSGAPSNQPQHF.